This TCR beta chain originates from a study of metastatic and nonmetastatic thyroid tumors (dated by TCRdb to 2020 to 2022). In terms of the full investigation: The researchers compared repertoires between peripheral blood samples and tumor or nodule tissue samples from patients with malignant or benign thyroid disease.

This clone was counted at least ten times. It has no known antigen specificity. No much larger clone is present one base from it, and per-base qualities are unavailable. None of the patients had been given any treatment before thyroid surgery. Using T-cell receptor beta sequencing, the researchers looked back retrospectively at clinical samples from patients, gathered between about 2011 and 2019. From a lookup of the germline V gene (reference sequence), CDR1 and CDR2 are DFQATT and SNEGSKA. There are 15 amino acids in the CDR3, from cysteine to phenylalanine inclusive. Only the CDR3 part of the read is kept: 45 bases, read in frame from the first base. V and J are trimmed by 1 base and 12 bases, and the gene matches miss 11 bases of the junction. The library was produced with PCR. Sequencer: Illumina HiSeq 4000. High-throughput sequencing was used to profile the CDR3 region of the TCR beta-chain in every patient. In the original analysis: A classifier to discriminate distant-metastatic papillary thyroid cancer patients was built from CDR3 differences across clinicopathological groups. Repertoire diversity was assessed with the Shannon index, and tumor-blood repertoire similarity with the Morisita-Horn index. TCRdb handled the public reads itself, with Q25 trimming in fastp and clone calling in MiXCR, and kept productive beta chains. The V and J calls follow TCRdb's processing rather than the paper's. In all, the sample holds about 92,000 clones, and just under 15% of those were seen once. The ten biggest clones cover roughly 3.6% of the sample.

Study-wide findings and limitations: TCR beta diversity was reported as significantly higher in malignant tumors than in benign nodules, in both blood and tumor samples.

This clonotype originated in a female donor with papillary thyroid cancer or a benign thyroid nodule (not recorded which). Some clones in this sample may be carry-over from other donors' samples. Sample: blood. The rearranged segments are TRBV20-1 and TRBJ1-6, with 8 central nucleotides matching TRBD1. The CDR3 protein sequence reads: CSARGGQGFIGPLHF. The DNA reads TGCAGTGCTAGAGGAGGACAGGGTTTTATAGGACCCCTCCACTTT.